The source of this T cell receptor (beta chain) is a study of long-term antiretroviral therapy in people with HIV. Germline CDR1 and CDR2: SGHVS and FQNEAQ. The CDR3 is 14 amino acids. V shed 1 base, J shed 7 bases, and the junction held 7 bases outside the gene matches. Assay version v3.0 of immunoSEQ was used, and it was run at survey level. Using immunoSEQ multiplex PCR, the repertoire was profiled, and TCRdb retains in-frame clones only, with some absent. The table has about 24,000 clones, 80% to 85% seen once. Source: unsorted PBMCs, taken 0.4 years after starting antiretroviral therapy. This receptor was taken from a man aged 45-60 years with HIV. The V call is TRBV7-8, the J call TRBJ2-7; 7 bases line up with TRBD2. CDR3 DNA: TGTGCCAGCAGCTTAGTGGGGGGGACGGGAGAGCAGTACTTC. As protein: CASSLVGGTGEQYF.